Sequencing of this T cell receptor (beta chain) was carried out in a study of blood T cell repertoires in COVID-19. Overall study context: Acute and convalescent COVID-19 specimens originated in the United States, Italy and Spain. The cDNA or gDNA used as material had been derived from T cells, B-cell-depleted T cells, or PBMCs.

The CDR3 extends over 15 amino acids. CDR1 and CDR2 (germline): SGHRS, YFSETQ. Unmatched junction bases numbered 9, after V lost 7 bases and J lost 2 bases. In the original processing: Estimated nucleated cell counts came from reference gene primer amplification. Profiling relied on immunoSEQ multiplex PCR, and the TCRdb table lists in-frame clones only, not all of them. From that table come the V and J calls and clone size; the DNA was used to work out D and trimming. The table has around 31,000 clones, around 89% seen once. The TCR originated in a man older than 75 with acute or convalescent COVID-19. The chain has TRBV5-1 and TRBJ2-5, with TRBD1 matching over 9 bases. Sequenced material: peripheral blood. CDR3 bases: TGCGCCAGCTGCGAAGGGACAGGGTTACAAGAGACCCAGTACTTC. Translated: CASCEGTGLQETQYF.